This T cell receptor (beta chain) was observed in a study of radiotherapy plus CTLA-4 blockade in lung cancer. The CDR3 contains 15 residues. Per the germline V gene, CDR1 is SEHNR and CDR2 is FQNEAQ (reference sequence). The V segment lost 4 bases and the J segment 4 bases; nucleotides outside the gene matches: 8. Here immunoSEQ multiplex PCR was the method, and the copy in TCRdb shows in-frame clones only, minus some. The sample consists of 95,000 to 150,000 clones, around 90% of them appearing once. V is TRBV7-9 and J is TRBJ1-1, with TRBD1 matching 8 bases. The source is a human donor with non-small cell lung cancer that progressed on radiotherapy plus ipilimumab. Specimen: peripheral blood, collected from a patient treated with radiotherapy plus ipilimumab. Written as DNA, the CDR3 is TGTGCCAGCAGCTCTGACAGGGGAGCGAGCACTGAAGCTTTCTTT. Protein sequence: CASSSDRGASTEAFF. Full variable domain (remainder filled in from reference TRBV7-9 and TRBJ1-1): DTGVSQNPRHKITKRGQNVTFRCDPISEHNRLYWYRQTLGQGPEFLTYFQNEAQLEKSRLLSDRFSAERPKGSFSTLEIQRTEQGDSAMYLCASSSDRGASTEAFFGQGTRLTVV.